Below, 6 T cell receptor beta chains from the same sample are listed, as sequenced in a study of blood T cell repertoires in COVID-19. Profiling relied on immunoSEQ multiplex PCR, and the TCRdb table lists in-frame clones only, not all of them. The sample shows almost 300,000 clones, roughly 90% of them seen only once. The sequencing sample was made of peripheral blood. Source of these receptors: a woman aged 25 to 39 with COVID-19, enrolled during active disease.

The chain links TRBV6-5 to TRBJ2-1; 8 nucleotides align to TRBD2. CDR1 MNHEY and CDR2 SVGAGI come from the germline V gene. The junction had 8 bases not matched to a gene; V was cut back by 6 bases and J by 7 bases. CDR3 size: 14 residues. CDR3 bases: TGTGCCAGCAGCGGTAGCGGGGAGGGGAATGAGCAGTTCTTC. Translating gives CASSGSGEGNEQFF.

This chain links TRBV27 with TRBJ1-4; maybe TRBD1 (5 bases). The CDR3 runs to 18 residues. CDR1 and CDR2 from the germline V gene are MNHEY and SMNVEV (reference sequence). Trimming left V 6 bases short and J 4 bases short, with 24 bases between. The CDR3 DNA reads TGTGCCAGCAGCCCCGTAGACAGCAGGGTGGGATTTAATGAAAAACTGTTTTTT. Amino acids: CASSPVDSRVGFNEKLFF.

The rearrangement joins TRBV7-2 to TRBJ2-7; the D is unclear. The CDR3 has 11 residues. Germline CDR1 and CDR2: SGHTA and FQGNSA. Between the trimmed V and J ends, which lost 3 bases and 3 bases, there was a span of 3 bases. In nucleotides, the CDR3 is TGTGCCAGCAGCTTTATCTACGAGCAGTACTTC. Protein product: CASSFIYEQYF.

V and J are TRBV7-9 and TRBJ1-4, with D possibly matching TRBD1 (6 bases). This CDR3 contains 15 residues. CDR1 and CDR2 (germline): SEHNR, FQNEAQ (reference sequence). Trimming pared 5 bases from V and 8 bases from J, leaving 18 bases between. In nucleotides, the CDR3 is TGTGCCAGCAGCCCTTCACCAGGGGAGGGCGAAAAACTGTTTTTT. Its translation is CASSPSPGEGEKLFF. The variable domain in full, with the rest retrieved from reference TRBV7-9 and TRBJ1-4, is DTGVSQNPRHKITKRGQNVTFRCDPISEHNRLYWYRQTLGQGPEFLTYFQNEAQLEKSRLLSDRFSAERPKGSFSTLEIQRTEQGDSAMYLCASSPSPGEGEKLFFGSGTQLSVL.

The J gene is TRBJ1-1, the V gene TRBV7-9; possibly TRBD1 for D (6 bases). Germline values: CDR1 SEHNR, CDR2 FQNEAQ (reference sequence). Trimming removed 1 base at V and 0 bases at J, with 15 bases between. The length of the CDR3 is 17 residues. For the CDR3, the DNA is TGTGCCAGCAGCTTAGAGTTGGGGGCGGGCCTGAACACTGAAGCTTTCTTT. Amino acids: CASSLELGAGLNTEAFF.

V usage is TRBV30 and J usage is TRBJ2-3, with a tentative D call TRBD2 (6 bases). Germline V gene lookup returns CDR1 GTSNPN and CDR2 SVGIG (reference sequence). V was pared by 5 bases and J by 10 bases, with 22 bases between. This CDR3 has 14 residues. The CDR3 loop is CAWSTGLYTGSQYF. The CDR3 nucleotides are TGTGCCTGGTCCACGGGACTCTACACGGGGTCGCAGTATTTT.